The 32 T cell receptor beta chains below all came from one sample that was sequenced in a study of blood T cell repertoires in COVID-19. Sequencing used immunoSEQ multiplex PCR; TCRdb keeps in-frame clones, though not all of them. This sample has fewer than 250,000 clones, with approximately 80% found just once. Sequenced material: PBMCs or T cells enriched from blood (not recorded which). These receptors all come from a woman in her forties with acute COVID-19.

The chain employs TRBV28 and TRBJ1-4; 9 bases are shared with TRBD1. The CDR3 has 16 amino acids. Germline CDR1 reads MDHEN; CDR2 reads SYDVKM. V dropped 1 base and J dropped 6; count of bases not matched to a gene: 6. The CDR3 DNA follows: TGTGCCAGCAGTTTATTTCACAGGGGGCGAGATGAAAAACTGTTTTTT. Amino acid sequence: CASSLFHRGRDEKLFF.

The rearrangement joins TRBV11-2 to TRBJ2-3; TRBD2 matches at 14 bases. Germline V gene lookup returns CDR1 SGHAT and CDR2 FQNNGV. The CDR3 loop spans 16 amino acids. The V and J ends lost 5 bases and 4 bases, in that order; junction bases with no gene match: 5. The CDR3 sequence is CASSPRTSGGSDTQYF. The CDR3 DNA follows: TGTGCCAGCAGCCCCCGGACTAGCGGGGGGTCAGATACGCAGTATTTT.

This clone was observed a few times. This rearrangement joins TRBV15 to TRBJ2-7; 9 nucleotides line up with TRBD2. The CDR3 runs 16 residues. The trim removed 4 bases at V and 3 bases at J, leaving 10 bases unmatched. Germline V lookup: CDR1 LNHNV, CDR2 YYDKDF (reference sequence). CDR3 loop: CATSNPLSGRHYEQYF. The CDR3 nucleotides are TGTGCCACCAGCAACCCTCTTAGCGGGAGACACTACGAGCAGTACTTC.

In its sample, this clone was seen many times. V and J are TRBV7-9 and TRBJ1-2; 12 bases map to TRBD1. The CDR3 is made up of 19 amino acids. J gave up 5 bases and V 0 bases, and 13 bases lay outside the gene matches. Germline CDR1 SEHNR, CDR2 FQNEAQ (reference sequence). The CDR3 coding sequence is TGTGCCAGCAGCTTAGCTCTACCGGGACAGGGGGCCCCGTATTATGGCTACACCTTC. Encoded protein: CASSLALPGQGAPYYGYTF.

The CDR3 loop reads CASSERTSGVYEQYF. CDR3 DNA: TGTGCCAGCAGCGAGAGGACTAGCGGGGTCTACGAGCAGTACTTC. The chain employs TRBV2 and TRBJ2-7; 12 bases map to TRBD2. Germline values: CDR1 SNHLY, CDR2 FYNNEI. The CDR3 is made up of 15 amino acids. V lost 6 bases, J lost 3 bases, and 6 bases stayed unmatched. Variable domain in full (rest from reference TRBV2 and TRBJ2-7): EPEVTQTPSHQVTQMGQEVILRCVPISNHLYFYWYRQILGQKVEFLVSFYNNEISEKSEIFDDQFSVERPDGSNFTLKIRSTKLEDSAMYFCASSERTSGVYEQYFGPGTRLTVT.

The gene calls are TRBV14 and TRBJ1-1; 7 nucleotides line up with TRBD1. This CDR3 spans 13 amino acids. The germline V gene has CDR1 SGHDN and CDR2 FVKESK. Germline trimming cut 6 bases from V and 5 bases from J; bases unmatched to any gene: 6. The CDR3 bases are TGTGCCAGCAGACAACAGGGGTGGACTGAAGCTTTCTTT. Its translation is CASRQQGWTEAFF.

The chain joins TRBV28 to TRBJ2-4; TRBD2 aligns across 9 bases. V lost 5 bases and J lost 4; bases outside the gene matches: 9. From germline, CDR1 is MDHEN and CDR2 SYDVKM. The CDR3 covers 16 residues. This CDR3 reads CASSDNSGGRKNIQYF. Written as DNA, the CDR3 is TGTGCCAGCAGTGATAATAGCGGGGGCCGGAAAAACATTCAGTACTTC. Using reference TRBV28 and TRBJ2-4 for the parts outside the CDR3, the full variable domain is DVKVTQSSRYLVKRTGEKVFLECVQDMDHENMFWYRQDPGLGLRLIYFSYDVKMKEKGDIPEGYSVSREKKERFSLILESASTNQTSMYLCASSDNSGGRKNIQYFGAGTRLSVL.

The gene calls are TRBV3-1 (or the pseudogene TRBV3-2) and TRBJ1-1, with TRBD1 matching over 8 bases. Germline V gene lookup returns CDR1 LGHDT and CDR2 YNNKEL (reference sequence). The V segment lost 4 bases and the J segment 6 bases; nucleotides outside the gene matches: 10. The CDR3 loop spans 15 amino acids. In DNA form, the CDR3 reads TGTGCCAGCAGCCCCTCCCAGGGACAGGTCTCTGAAGCTTTCTTT. It encodes CASSPSQGQVSEAFF.

This clone turned up a few times. The chain has TRBV7-3 and TRBJ2-1, with TRBD2 matching over 11 bases. Germline trimming cut 5 bases from V and 2 bases from J; bases unmatched to any gene: 5. Germline V gives CDR1 SGHTA, CDR2 FQGTGA. The CDR3 sequence is 16 residues long. The CDR3 bases are TGTGCCAGCAGCGCAACTAGCGGGGGACCCTACAATGAGCAGTTCTTC. It codes for CASSATSGGPYNEQFF.

This clone was seen repeatedly, ten times or more. The sample has other DNA sequences that encode this CDR3 too. CDR3 bases: TGTGCCAGCAGCTTGCAAGCGGGAGTATATGAGCAGTTCTTC. This gives the protein CASSLQAGVYEQFF. The chain uses TRBV5-8 and TRBJ2-1; 8 positions match TRBD2. The V gene end was trimmed by 1 base and the J gene end by 8 bases; junction bases not matched to a gene: 5. The length of the CDR3 is 14 residues. From germline, CDR1 is SGHTS and CDR2 YDEGEE.

This clone turned up a few times. The gene calls are TRBV19 and TRBJ1-6, with 7 bases aligning to TRBD1. CDR1 and CDR2 (germline): LNHDA, SQIVND (reference sequence). The V segment lost 4 bases and the J segment 5 bases; nucleotides outside the gene matches: 11. CDR3 length: 17 residues. The CDR3 protein is CASSTRTGDVNNSPLHF. The CDR3 nucleotides read TGTGCCAGTAGTACGAGGACAGGAGATGTTAATAATTCACCCCTCCACTTT.

The CDR3 region is CASSLDGGSLYNEQFF. The CDR3 nucleotides read TGTGCCAGCAGCTTAGATGGCGGGTCCCTCTACAATGAGCAGTTCTTC. V usage is TRBV7-2 and J usage is TRBJ2-1; D possibly corresponds to TRBD2 (5 bases). The V end lost 1 base, the J end lost 3 bases, and 13 bases lay between the germline ends. From germline, CDR1 is SGHTA and CDR2 FQGNSA. The CDR3 totals 16 residues.

V gene TRBV10-2 combines with J gene TRBJ2-1; TRBD2 matches 8 bases. Looked up from germline, CDR1 is WSHSY and CDR2 is SAAADI. This CDR3 is 14 amino acids long. Losses at the gene ends were 6 bases for V and 4 bases for J; bases not matched to a gene: 5. The CDR3 DNA sequence: TGCGCCAGCAGGCTAGCGGGCGGTTACAATGAGCAGTTCTTC. It yields the protein CASRLAGGYNEQFF.

This chain uses TRBV9 with TRBJ2-1; 9 bases line up with TRBD2. V dropped 5 bases and J dropped 9; count of bases not matched to a gene: 12. The CDR3 is 15 residues long. From germline, CDR1 is SGDLS and CDR2 YYNGEE. The CDR3 bases are TGTGCCAGCAGTCAAAGTAGCGGGGGTTCCGGTGAGCAGTTCTTC. It yields the protein CASSQSSGGSGEQFF.

The chain employs TRBV9 and TRBJ2-2; TRBD1 is a possible D gene (6 bases). The V end lost 0 bases, the J end lost 5 bases, and 20 bases lay between the germline ends. CDR1 is SGDLS, CDR2 YYNGEE, per germline. There are 18 residues in the CDR3. CDR3 protein: CASSVEGTPSVGTGELFF. The CDR3, as DNA: TGTGCCAGCAGCGTAGAGGGGACACCTTCTGTCGGAACCGGGGAGCTGTTTTTT. Together with reference TRBV9 and TRBJ2-2, the CDR3 gives the full variable domain: DSGVTQTPKHLITATGQRVTLRCSPRSGDLSVYWYQQSLDQGLQFLIQYYNGEERAKGNILERFSAQQFPDLHSELNLSSLELGDSALYFCASSVEGTPSVGTGELFFGEGSRLTVL.

For this clone: This may arise from a read error, as a much more abundant clone is one base away. The rearrangement uses TRBV6-5 and TRBJ1-1; D unresolved. Trimming shortened V by 6 bases and J by 0 bases, and 5 bases separated the two germline ends. Germline V lookup: CDR1 MNHEY, CDR2 SVGAGI. The CDR3 has 12 residues. The CDR3 DNA follows: TGTGCCAGCAGCCCGGTGAACACTGAAGCTTTCTTT. Protein: CASSPVNTEAFF.

The chain recombines TRBV7-3 with TRBJ1-6; D is unclear. The germline V gene has CDR1 SGHTA and CDR2 FQGTGA. This CDR3 comprises 15 residues. Trimming removed 1 base at V and 5 bases at J, with 9 bases between. The CDR3 protein is CASSLMAFDNSPLHF. The CDR3 DNA sequence: TGTGCCAGCAGCTTAATGGCATTCGATAATTCACCCCTCCACTTT.

The V call is TRBV19, the J call TRBJ2-7; TRBD2 might be the D (5 bases). V shed 3 bases and J shed 7 bases, with 16 bases lying between them. The CDR3 covers 14 residues. Per the germline V gene, CDR1 is LNHDA and CDR2 is SQIVND (reference sequence). The CDR3 reads CASSIRTGVGEQYF. The DNA for the CDR3 is TGTGCCAGTAGTATCCGCACCGGGGTAGGGGAGCAGTACTTC.

The V gene is TRBV19, the J gene TRBJ1-1, with D maybe TRBD1 (6 bases). This CDR3 comprises 14 residues. Germline CDR1 is LNHDA and CDR2 is SQIVND (reference sequence). V lost 2 bases and J lost 1, with 8 bases in between. Here the CDR3 reads CASSIQGPNTEAFF. In nucleotides, the CDR3 is TGTGCCAGTAGTATACAGGGGCCGAACACTGAAGCTTTCTTT.

The chain couples TRBV5-1 to TRBJ2-1; 13 bases map to TRBD2. In germline, CDR1 is SGHRS, CDR2 YFSETQ. The V gene end was trimmed by 1 base and the J gene end by 6 bases; junction bases not matched to a gene: 1. The CDR3 consists of 15 residues. CDR3: CASSLRTSGSNEQFF. The DNA for the CDR3 is TGCGCCAGCAGCTTGAGGACTAGCGGGAGCAATGAGCAGTTCTTC.

The V call is TRBV5-1, the J call TRBJ1-4, with 7 bases that match TRBD1. Germline V gene lookup returns CDR1 SGHRS and CDR2 YFSETQ. J gave up 8 bases and V 4 bases, and 11 bases lay outside the gene matches. CDR3 length: 15 amino acids. The CDR3 protein is CASSPWDSSREKLFF. Here the CDR3 DNA reads TGCGCCAGCAGCCCATGGGACAGTTCAAGGGAAAAACTGTTTTTT.

This clone occurred once. The V gene is TRBV21-1, the J gene TRBJ2-1; the table's D gene call, TRBD1, was not cross checked with the DNA. TRBV21-1 is an annotated pseudogene. The CDR3 is 15 residues long. CDR3 region: CASSKAPQGNNEQFF. Here the CDR3 DNA reads TGTGCCAGCAGCAAAGCCCCCCAGGGCAACAATGAGCAGTTCTTC.

This chain uses TRBV19 with TRBJ1-2; 9 nucleotides match TRBD1. The V segment lost 3 bases and the J segment 2 bases; nucleotides outside the gene matches: 4. The CDR3 totals 15 residues. The germline V gene has CDR1 LNHDA and CDR2 SQIVND (reference sequence). The CDR3 DNA reads TGTGCCAGTAGTATCCCTGGACAGGGGAACTATGGCTACACCTTC. This encodes CASSIPGQGNYGYTF.

The V and J genes are TRBV2 and TRBJ1-2, with D possibly TRBD1 on 5 matching bases. Germline V gives CDR1 SNHLY, CDR2 FYNNEI. The CDR3 runs to 12 residues. The V and J ends lost 9 bases and 1 base respectively, with 9 bases between them. In nucleotides, the CDR3 is TGTGCCAGTCCCGACAGTAACTATGGCTACACCTTC. Translating it yields CASPDSNYGYTF.

The V call is TRBV6-4, the J call TRBJ1-2; D is perhaps TRBD1 (5 bases). The CDR3 length is 13 residues. V lost 2 bases, J lost 3 bases, and 7 bases lay in between. Germline CDR1 reads MRHNA; CDR2 reads SNTAGT. CDR3 DNA: TGTGCCAGCAGTGACCCAGGGTACTATGGCTACACCTTC. It is translated as CASSDPGYYGYTF.

The chain uses TRBV6-5 and TRBJ2-7; the D is unclear. Trimming stripped 2 bases from V and 6 bases from J, with 5 bases between. Germline CDR1 reads MNHEY; CDR2 reads SVGAGI. This CDR3 is built from 11 residues. The CDR3 nucleotides read TGTGCCAGCAGTTACCTAGGCGAGCAGTACTTC. Residues: CASSYLGEQYF.

V gene TRBV6-5 combines with J gene TRBJ1-2, with 7 bases fitting TRBD1. Germline CDR1 reads MNHEY; CDR2 reads SVGAGI. After removal of 6 bases from V and 4 bases from J, the junction contained 11 bases not matched to a gene. The CDR3 contains 15 residues. The CDR3 loop reads CASRPPPDRTYGYTF. Here the CDR3 DNA reads TGTGCCAGCAGGCCACCCCCGGACAGGACCTATGGCTACACCTTC.

CDR3 nucleotide sequence: TGTGCCAGCACCCGCCAACAGGGAACTGAAGCTTTCTTT. Translated: CASTRQQGTEAFF. The chain uses TRBV2 and TRBJ1-1, with TRBD1 as a possible D gene (6 bases). Germline V CDR1 and CDR2: SNHLY, FYNNEI. The CDR3 runs to 13 residues. V gave up 7 bases and J gave up 5 bases, with 14 bases separating them.

Only one count was recorded for this clone. J is TRBJ2-1 and V is TRBV19; a weak D match, TRBD1 (5 bases). Germline V gives CDR1 LNHDA, CDR2 SQIVND (reference sequence). V lost 9 bases to trimming and J lost 4 bases, with 16 bases between them. CDR3 size: 14 residues. The CDR3 sequence is CASAWGLTYNEQFF. The CDR3 nucleotides read TGTGCCAGCGCCTGGGGCCTGACGTACAATGAGCAGTTCTTC.

This sequence joins TRBV18 and TRBJ1-5, with TRBD1 identical over 9 bases. The germline V gene has CDR1 KGHSH and CDR2 LQKENI. V gave up 6 bases and J gave up 4 bases; unmatched junction bases: 4. The CDR3 contains 14 residues. The CDR3 DNA sequence: TGTGCCAGCTCGCGAGGGACAGGGAATCAGCCCCAGCATTTT. This translates into CASSRGTGNQPQHF.

This clone turned up a few times. The chain links TRBV27 to TRBJ2-2; 7 positions match TRBD2. The CDR3 is 15 residues long. V was pared by 3 bases and J by 13 bases, with 14 bases of the junction left unmatched. From germline, CDR1 is MNHEY and CDR2 SMNVEV (reference sequence). The CDR3 loop is CASSFDSVGTIGLFF. The CDR3 region has the DNA TGTGCCAGCAGTTTCGACTCGGTTGGGACTATTGGGCTGTTTTTT.

V and J are TRBV11-2 and TRBJ2-5; TRBD1 is a possible D gene (5 bases). V lost 2 bases, J lost 3 bases, and 10 bases lay in between. In germline, CDR1 is SGHAT, CDR2 FQNNGV. The CDR3 extends over 14 amino acids. The CDR3 sequence: CASSLNSGKETQYF. CDR3 DNA: TGTGCCAGCAGCTTAAATTCAGGGAAAGAGACCCAGTACTTC. Filled out from reference TRBV11-2 and TRBJ2-5, the complete variable domain reads EAGVAQSPRYKIIEKRQSVAFWCNPISGHATLYWYQQILGQGPKLLIQFQNNGVVDDSQLPKDRFSAERLKGVDSTLKIQPAKLEDSAVYLCASSLNSGKETQYFGPGTRLLVL.